This T cell receptor beta chain was documented in a study of breast tumors, draining lymph nodes, adjacent tissues. TCRdb reprocessed the multiplex PCR reads with MiXCR, giving one entry per CDR3 protein. Of 200,000 to 250,000 distinct CDR3 sequences in the sample, under 40% were seen once. This clonotype was detected many times. Its target is unknown. Samples came from axillary lymph nodes draining the breast cancer. Study findings and constraints: That most tumor T cells come from lymph nodes remained unproven.

This sequence originates from a female donor with breast cancer. Some clones in this sample may be carry-over from other donors' samples. The specimen sequenced was axillary lymph node tissue.

For the CDR3, the DNA is TGTGCCAGCAGCTTAAGTAGGGGGCTGCCGCTGGAGACCCAGTACTTC. Its translation: CASSLSRGLPLETQYF. The chain carries TRBV7-6 and TRBJ2-5; 7 bases match TRBD1. The CDR3 runs to 16 residues. The junction had 11 bases not matched to a gene; V was cut back by 2 bases and J by 5 bases. Germline loops: CDR1 SGHVS, CDR2 FNYEAQ. The full variable domain, completed using reference TRBV7-6 and TRBJ2-5, is GAGVSQSPRYKVTKRGQDVALRCDPISGHVSLYWYRQALGQGPEFLTYFNYEAQQDKSGLPNDRFSAERPEGSISTLTIQRTEQRDSAMYRCASSLSRGLPLETQYFGPGTRLLVL.